The 22 T cell receptor beta chains in this list originate from one sample, sequenced in a study of CD8+ T cells in alopecia areata. Isolated RNA was reverse transcribed into cDNA used as the sequencing template. Generated by immunoSEQ multiplex PCR, the TCRdb table keeps only in-frame clones and is missing some. The sample consists of some 200,000 clones, 60% of them appearing once. Documented treatment: oral pan-JAK inhibitor, 5-10 mg twice daily. This specimen was CD4+ T cells sorted from blood, taken at week 4, from a patient treated with tofacitinib. The receptors derive from a human donor with alopecia areata.

This chain joins TRBV25-1 and TRBJ1-2; TRBD1 agrees at 8 bases. The V segment lost 5 bases and the J segment 7 bases; nucleotides outside the gene matches: 6. Germline loops: CDR1 MGHDK, CDR2 SYGVNS. The length of the CDR3 is 13 residues. The CDR3 coding sequence is TGTGCCAGCAGTCGGGACAGGACCCTTGGCTACACCTTC. The encoded protein is CASSRDRTLGYTF.

This clone came up a few times. The chain joins TRBV28 to TRBJ1-2; 7 nucleotides align to TRBD1. From germline, CDR1 is MDHEN and CDR2 SYDVKM. The CDR3 has 13 amino acids. V lost 4 bases to trimming and J lost 8 bases; unmatched junction nucleotides: 7. The CDR3 spells CASSSTGAGGYTF. DNA of the CDR3: TGTGCCAGCAGTTCAACAGGGGCTGGGGGCTACACCTTC.

J is TRBJ2-7 and V is TRBV7-6, with D possibly TRBD2 on 6 matching bases. Germline V gene sequence: CDR1 SGHVS, CDR2 FNYEAQ. The CDR3 runs to 14 residues. V gave up 6 bases and J gave up 3 bases, with 15 bases separating them. CDR3: CASSPRGDRYEQYF. CDR3 nucleotide sequence: TGTGCCAGCAGTCCCCGCGGGGACCGCTACGAGCAGTACTTC.

This clone was found a few times. At one end, the junction sequence differs from germline, possibly due to a read error. V is TRBV12-5 and J is TRBJ1-5; the D gene is possibly TRBD1 (5 bases). Germline values: CDR1 LGHNT, CDR2 FRNRAP. The CDR3 totals 11 residues. CDR3 in amino acids: CASGWEDTLYF. In nucleotides, the CDR3 is TGTGCTAGTGGTTGGGAGGACACACTATATTTT.

This chain links TRBV5-6 with TRBJ2-1; no definite D call. The V gene's germline CDR1 is SGHDT and CDR2 YYEEEE. This CDR3 is 14 amino acids long. The ends were cut back, 0 bases at V and 6 bases at J, with 10 bases in the middle. The chain's CDR3 is CASSLAEGINEQFF. The CDR3 coding sequence is TGTGCCAGCAGCTTGGCAGAAGGTATCAATGAGCAGTTCTTC.

The chain couples TRBV19 to TRBJ1-5, with 10 bases fitting TRBD1. V shed 10 bases, J shed 4 bases, and the junction held 10 bases outside the gene matches. The CDR3 extends over 15 amino acids. The germline gives CDR1 LNHDA, CDR2 SQIVND (reference sequence). The CDR3 reads CATTTGGRRNQPQHF. The CDR3 DNA reads TGTGCCACTACGACAGGGGGCCGTAGGAATCAGCCCCAGCATTTT.

The rearrangement uses TRBV7-6 and TRBJ2-1; 11 bases are a match to TRBD2. The J segment lost 8 bases and the V segment lost 5 bases, leaving 5 bases of the junction unmatched. Germline loops: CDR1 SGHVS, CDR2 FNYEAQ. CDR3 length equals 14 residues. The CDR3 DNA sequence: TGTGCCAGCAGCCGTAGCGGGGGGGCCGATGAGCAGTTCTTC. Translated: CASSRSGGADEQFF.

The table lists this clone with a few counts. The chain carries TRBV11-2 and TRBJ2-3; TRBD2 agrees at 11 bases. With 6 bases clipped from V and 1 base from J, the junction kept 0 bases outside the gene matches. Germline assignment: CDR1 SGHAT and CDR2 FQNNGV. The CDR3 has 14 residues. CDR3 sequence reads: CASRTSGGTDTQYF. In DNA, the CDR3 is TGTGCCAGCAGGACTAGCGGGGGCACAGATACGCAGTATTTT.

This chain links TRBV30 with TRBJ1-1, with TRBD1 identical over 7 bases. The CDR3 consists of 14 residues. Germline CDR1 is GTSNPN and CDR2 is SVGIG (reference sequence). V gave up 2 bases and J gave up 3 bases; unmatched junction bases: 6. CDR3 sequence: CAWSFKGAYTEAFF. Written as DNA, the CDR3 is TGTGCCTGGAGTTTCAAGGGGGCGTACACTGAAGCTTTCTTT.

The rearrangement uses TRBV6-5 and TRBJ1-1; 11 nucleotides match TRBD1. V lost 5 bases, J lost 11 bases, and 10 bases stayed unmatched. CDR3 length: 14 amino acids. The germline CDR1 and CDR2 sequences are MNHEY and SVGAGI. DNA for the CDR3: TGTGCCAGCAGTAACGGACAGGGGGCTTTCGAGGCTTTCTTT. This encodes CASSNGQGAFEAFF.

As for this clone: Sequence at one end of the junction differs from germline and may be a read error. This sequence joins TRBV4-2 and TRBJ2-4, with a possible D match to TRBD1 (5 bases). Germline V lookup: CDR1 LGHNA, CDR2 YNFKEQ. The CDR3 consists of 16 residues. CDR3 protein: CASSQDMGRAQNIQYF. The CDR3 region has the DNA TGTGCCAGCAGCCAAGATATGGGGCGAGCCCAAAACATTCAGTACTTC.

V gene TRBV5-1 combines with J gene TRBJ2-5; 13 bases fit TRBD2. The CDR3 is 17 amino acids. Germline V gene data show CDR1 as SGHRS and CDR2 as YFSETQ. V trimming: 3 bases; J trimming: 4 bases; junction bases outside the gene matches: 9. The CDR3 sequence is CASSSDGLAGAGETQYF. CDR3 sequence (DNA): TGCGCCAGCAGCTCCGACGGACTAGCGGGGGCAGGAGAGACCCAGTACTTC. Full variable domain (missing parts from reference TRBV5-1 and TRBJ2-5): KAGVTQTPRYLIKTRGQQVTLSCSPISGHRSVSWYQQTPGQGLQFLFEYFSETQRNKGNFPGRFSGRQFSNSRSEMNVSTLELGDSALYLCASSSDGLAGAGETQYFGPGTRLLVL.

The chain uses TRBV30 and TRBJ1-2; TRBD1 agrees at 7 bases. The germline CDR1 and CDR2 sequences are GTSNPN and SVGIG (reference sequence). Germline trimming cut 1 base from V and 6 bases from J; bases unmatched to any gene: 5. The CDR3 extends over 13 amino acids. CDR3 sequence (DNA): TGTGCCTGGAGTGCTTACAGGGGAGATGGCTACACCTTC. Its protein is CAWSAYRGDGYTF.

V usage is TRBV30 and J usage is TRBJ1-2, with a tentative D call TRBD1 (5 bases). The CDR3 is made up of 13 amino acids. V was trimmed by 8 bases and J by 0 bases, leaving 13 bases between them. Germline assignment: CDR1 GTSNPN and CDR2 SVGIG (reference sequence). CDR3 DNA sequence: TGTGCCAGAAGTAAGGGACCTAACTATGGCTACACCTTC. It translates to CARSKGPNYGYTF.

This clone was detected a few times. The genes are TRBV19 and TRBJ2-5, with D maybe TRBD2 (5 bases). V lost 9 bases to trimming and J lost 4 bases, with 12 bases between them. The germline V gene encodes CDR1 LNHDA and CDR2 SQIVND (reference sequence). CDR3 length equals 12 residues. CDR3 DNA: TGTGCCAGCCGGGATTTAGGAGAGACCCAGTACTTC. Its protein product is CASRDLGETQYF.

The gene calls are TRBV6-5 and TRBJ1-3; D remains ambiguous. CDR3 length: 15 amino acids. In germline, CDR1 is MNHEY, CDR2 SVGAGI. V was clipped by 6 bases and J by 2 bases, with 14 bases between them. The CDR3 spells CASSSGWGTGNTIYF. The DNA of the CDR3 is TGTGCCAGCAGCAGCGGCTGGGGTACTGGAAACACCATATATTTT.

V usage is TRBV4-1 and J usage is TRBJ2-5; TRBD2 matches at 7 bases. The germline CDR1 and CDR2 sequences are MGHRA and YSYEKL. J gave up 3 bases and V 1 base, and 5 bases lay outside the gene matches. The CDR3 loop spans 15 amino acids. CDR3 bases: TGCGCCAGCAGCCAAGCCGAGGGGAGGGAAGAGACCCAGTACTTC. Protein sequence: CASSQAEGREETQYF.

This clone showed up just a few times. V usage is TRBV29-1 and J usage is TRBJ2-7; no reliable D call. This CDR3 has 12 amino acids. Deletions cut 1 base from V and 7 bases from J, with 11 bases between. Germline V CDR1 and CDR2: SQVTM, ANQGSEA. The CDR3 here is CSVEVGLGEQYF. CDR3 coding DNA: TGCAGCGTTGAAGTGGGGTTGGGTGAGCAGTACTTC.

The chain joins TRBV30 to TRBJ1-4; no firm D call. This CDR3 is built from 14 residues. Trimming took off 3 bases at V and 3 bases at J, with 11 bases between the two ends. Germline V gene data show CDR1 as GTSNPN and CDR2 as SVGIG (reference sequence). The CDR3 region is CAWSRGRPNEKLFF. CDR3 bases: TGTGCCTGGAGCCGAGGGCGACCTAATGAAAAACTGTTTTTT.

As for this clone: Other nucleotide sequences in the sample specify the same CDR3. The V gene is TRBV29-1, the J gene TRBJ2-3; D possibly corresponds to TRBD2 (6 bases). CDR3 length equals 14 residues. Trimming took off 1 base at V and 0 bases at J, with 8 bases between the two ends. Germline CDR1 reads SQVTM; CDR2 reads ANQGSEA. CDR3 region: CSVEGGASTDTQYF. Written as DNA, the CDR3 is TGCAGCGTTGAAGGCGGGGCGAGCACAGATACGCAGTATTTT.

The chain is built from TRBV5-1 and TRBJ2-5; a possible D gene is TRBD1 (5 bases). The CDR3 length is 12 residues. V dropped 5 bases and J dropped 5 bases, with 10 bases sitting between them. Germline V gives CDR1 SGHRS, CDR2 YFSETQ. The CDR3 loop reads CASRGDGETQYF. The CDR3, as DNA: TGCGCCAGCAGAGGGGATGGCGAGACCCAGTACTTC.

The rearrangement uses TRBV4-1 and TRBJ1-2, with D uncertain. V was pared by 0 bases and J by 5 bases, with 13 bases between. CDR3 length: 15 amino acids. Germline CDR1 reads MGHRA; CDR2 reads YSYEKL. The CDR3 DNA reads as TGCGCCAGCAGCCAAGATCGTGGCCGAGCTTATGGCTACACCTTC. This codes for CASSQDRGRAYGYTF.